The clone carrying this T cell receptor beta chain was found a few times. Its antigen remains unknown. This specimen comes from a study of beta chain features in type 1 diabetes. The investigators reverse transcribed all of the isolated RNA, so they sequenced expressed TCRB transcripts. Sequenced by immunoSEQ multiplex PCR; TCRdb stores in-frame clones only, minus some. This table has a few hundred thousand clones, 13% appearing once. The length of the CDR3 is 15 residues. CDR1 SGHRS and CDR2 YFSETQ come from the germline V gene. Trimming took 3 bases from V and 5 from J, leaving 14 bases between them. Every donor provided one heparinised blood draw, which averaged about 120 mL. It was via CD45RO/CCR7/CD25/CD127/CD95/CD27 that CD4+ naive, central memory, regulatory and stem cell-like memory cells were sorted. Sorting produced populations that all topped 98% purity. General study findings and limits: In all four CD4+ subsets, TCRB CDR3 length was significantly, moderately reduced in type 1 diabetes.

Material: naive CD4+ T cells from blood. This TCR came from a woman younger than 35 with type 1 diabetes. The V gene is TRBV5-1, the J gene TRBJ2-2, with D unclear. The CDR3 coding sequence is TGCGCCAGCAGCTCCTCGGTCTCCCCGACCGGGGAGCTGTTTTTT. This gives the protein CASSSSVSPTGELFF.